These 32 T cell receptor beta chains came from one sample sequenced in a study of cytomegalovirus exposure and HLA in healthy donors. The PCR had 60 Vbeta and 13 Jbeta primers. Sequencing used immunoSEQ multiplex PCR; TCRdb keeps in-frame clones, though not all of them. The sample has 150,000 to 200,000 clones; 75% to 90% are singletons. The sequenced sample was PBMCs. Receptor source: a woman in her late teens or twenties in good health and CMV-seronegative.

This clone was found once. The chain links TRBV7-2 to TRBJ2-5, with 9 bases identical to TRBD2. Looked up from germline, CDR1 is SGHTA and CDR2 is FQGNSA. This CDR3 has 18 residues. J gave up 3 bases and V 5 bases, and 16 bases lay outside the gene matches. CDR3 protein: CASSPPYSRGGLEETQYF. DNA of the CDR3: TGTGCCAGCAGCCCACCGTATTCGCGGGGGGGCTTGGAAGAGACCCAGTACTTC.

This clone was seen only once. The rearrangement links TRBV27 to TRBJ2-7; 8 nucleotides line up with TRBD2. Germline CDR1 is MNHEY and CDR2 is SMNVEV (reference sequence). This CDR3 has 15 residues. Unmatched junction bases numbered 10, after V lost 1 base and J lost 8 bases. In DNA form, the CDR3 reads TGTGCCAGCAGTTTATTACGGGAGGGCCCAAGGAAGCAGTACTTC. This codes for CASSLLREGPRKQYF.

This clone was seen only a few times. The chain recombines TRBV7-7 with TRBJ1-4; the D is unclear. CDR1 is SSHAT and CDR2 is FNYEAQ in the germline V gene (reference sequence). Trimming took 1 base from V and 0 from J, leaving 6 bases between them. The CDR3 spans 15 residues. CDR3 sequence (DNA): TGTGCCAGCAGCTTAGGGAGGGCAACTAATGAAAAACTGTTTTTT. Its protein is CASSLGRATNEKLFF.

This rearrangement joins TRBV5-1 to TRBJ2-7, with D maybe TRBD2 (5 bases). Germline V gene sequence: CDR1 SGHRS, CDR2 YFSETQ. Trimming removed 7 bases at V and 1 base at J, with 24 bases between. CDR3 size: 17 residues. This CDR3 reads CASQEANPNWGSYEQYF. The CDR3 DNA sequence: TGCGCCAGCCAGGAGGCCAACCCAAACTGGGGATCCTACGAGCAGTACTTC.

This sequence joins TRBV27 and TRBJ2-7; 7 positions agree with TRBD2. Germline CDR1 reads MNHEY; CDR2 reads SMNVEV (reference sequence). The CDR3 is 17 amino acids. Germline trimming cut 3 bases from V and 1 base from J; bases unmatched to any gene: 12. The CDR3 DNA sequence: TGTGCCAGCAGTTTGATAGCGGGCCAGGGTATATCCTACGAGCAGTACTTC. Its protein product is CASSLIAGQGISYEQYF.

This clone was seen a few times. CDR3 DNA: TGTGCCAGCAGAGGACAGACAACGGGAGGCTACACCTTC. This encodes CASRGQTTGGYTF. The chain uses TRBV7-2 and TRBJ1-2, with D perhaps TRBD1 (6 bases). The germline V and J ends were trimmed by 6 bases and 8 bases, with 16 bases remaining between them. Germline loops: CDR1 SGHTA, CDR2 FQGNSA. The CDR3 contains 13 residues. The whole variable domain, remainder taken from reference TRBV7-2 and TRBJ1-2, is GAGVSQSPSNKVTEKGKDVELRCDPISGHTALYWYRQSLGQGLEFLIYFQGNSAPDKSGLPSDRFSAERTGGSVSTLTIQRTQQEDSAVYLCASRGQTTGGYTFGSGTRLTVV.

This sequence joins TRBV2 and TRBJ1-2; D possibly corresponds to TRBD1 (5 bases). The CDR3 runs to 11 residues. V was trimmed by 7 bases and J by 6 bases, leaving 9 bases between them. The germline CDR1 and CDR2 sequences are SNHLY and FYNNEI. CDR3 coding DNA: TGTGCCAGCAACTGGGGGGATGGCTACACCTTC. The encoded protein is CASNWGDGYTF.

This chain uses TRBV27 with TRBJ1-2, with 7 bases lining up with TRBD1. The CDR3 has 15 residues. CDR1 is MNHEY and CDR2 is SMNVEV in the germline V gene (reference sequence). With V trimmed by 6 bases and J by 5 bases, 12 bases remained unmatched. CDR3 DNA: TGTGCCAGCAGAAACAGGACAGGTGCGGGTTATGGCTACACCTTC. Translated: CASRNRTGAGYGYTF.

The chain combines TRBV7-9 with TRBJ2-4, with TRBD2 matching 7 bases. The CDR3 has 16 amino acids. V lost 1 base, J lost 11 bases, and 14 bases stayed unmatched. The V gene's germline CDR1 is SEHNR and CDR2 FQNEAQ (reference sequence). The CDR3 bases are TGTGCCAGCAGCTTAGGACCCGGGACTACCCTGGGGGTTCAGTACTTC. It codes for CASSLGPGTTLGVQYF. Full variable domain (remainder filled in from reference TRBV7-9 and TRBJ2-4): DTGVSQNPRHKITKRGQNVTFRCDPISEHNRLYWYRQTLGQGPEFLTYFQNEAQLEKSRLLSDRFSAERPKGSFSTLEIQRTEQGDSAMYLCASSLGPGTTLGVQYFGAGTRLSVL.

This chain joins TRBV15 and TRBJ2-3; D remains unclear. Trimming took 1 base from V and 6 from J, leaving 5 bases between them. The CDR3 consists of 12 residues. Looked up from germline, CDR1 is LNHNV and CDR2 is YYDKDF (reference sequence). The CDR3 is CATSRARDTQYF. As DNA, the CDR3 is TGTGCCACCAGCAGAGCCCGGGATACGCAGTATTTT.

The chain combines TRBV6-5 with TRBJ2-5; 8 bases line up with TRBD1. Germline V lookup: CDR1 MNHEY, CDR2 SVGAGI. Trimming at V came to 6 bases and at J to 6 bases, leaving 6 bases not matched to a gene. This CDR3 contains 13 residues. CDR3 protein: CASRRTGTQTQYF. CDR3 in DNA: TGTGCCAGCAGAAGGACAGGGACGCAGACCCAGTACTTC.

This chain links TRBV5-4 with TRBJ1-4; D remains ambiguous. The V gene lost 2 bases and the J gene lost 7 bases, with 15 bases spanning the gap. Germline V gene lookup returns CDR1 SGHNT and CDR2 YYREEE (reference sequence). The CDR3 is 15 residues long. CDR3: CASSFGGLGSEKLFF. The CDR3 DNA sequence: TGTGCCAGCAGCTTTGGAGGGCTTGGGAGTGAAAAACTGTTTTTT. The full variable domain, its missing parts supplied by reference TRBV5-4 and TRBJ1-4, is ETGVTQSPTHLIKTRGQQVTLRCSSQSGHNTVSWYQQALGQGPQFIFQYYREEENGRGNFPPRFSGLQFPNYSSELNVNALELDDSALYLCASSFGGLGSEKLFFGSGTQLSVL.

This clone was seen only a few times. CDR3 sequence: CASSANPGTENSPLHF. DNA of the CDR3: TGTGCCAGCAGCGCAAATCCCGGGACAGAAAATTCACCCCTCCACTTT. The chain carries TRBV5-4 and TRBJ1-6; 7 nucleotides agree with TRBD1. This CDR3 has 16 amino acids. Germline trimming cut 4 bases from V and 7 bases from J; bases unmatched to any gene: 11. Germline V gives CDR1 SGHNT, CDR2 YYREEE (reference sequence).

The CDR3 nucleotides read TGCGCCAGCAGTGACGGGAGTAGCGGGTACAATGAGCAGTTCTTC. Its protein product is CASSDGSSGYNEQFF. The chain combines TRBV10-1 with TRBJ2-1; 7 bases are shared with TRBD2. CDR1 and CDR2 from the germline V gene are WNHNN and SYGVQD (reference sequence). The CDR3 sequence is 15 residues long. J was trimmed by 4 bases and V by 3 bases; bases with no gene match: 6.

The chain has TRBV28 and TRBJ1-1; 9 positions match TRBD1. CDR1 MDHEN and CDR2 SYDVKM come from the germline V gene. The ends lost 8 bases at V and 0 bases at J; junction bases unmatched: 10. This CDR3 spans 16 amino acids. Here the CDR3 reads CASAPPGQGLNTEAFF. The CDR3 DNA is TGTGCCAGCGCTCCCCCGGGACAGGGTCTGAACACTGAAGCTTTCTTT.

The chain joins TRBV29-1 to TRBJ2-1; no clear D. CDR1 and CDR2 from the germline V gene are SQVTM and ANQGSEA. The CDR3 extends over 12 amino acids. V was clipped by 0 bases and J by 10 bases, with 10 bases between them. The CDR3 coding sequence is TGCAGCGTTGAAGATCGGTACCCCGAGCAGTTCTTC. This encodes CSVEDRYPEQFF.

The chain employs TRBV20-1 and TRBJ2-1; the D is unclear. Trimming removed 3 bases at V and 7 bases at J, with 7 bases between. This CDR3 contains 11 residues. Germline lookup yields CDR1 DFQATT and CDR2 SNEGSKA (reference sequence). CDR3 sequence: CSARRINEQFF. In nucleotides, the CDR3 is TGCAGTGCTAGGCGAATTAATGAGCAGTTCTTC.

The chain links TRBV7-9 to TRBJ2-4; no definite D call. Germline V gene lookup returns CDR1 SEHNR and CDR2 FQNEAQ (reference sequence). The CDR3 spans 12 residues. With 1 base removed from V and 7 bases from J, the gap between germline ends came to 5 bases. In DNA form, the CDR3 reads TGTGCCAGCAGCTTAGGAGGTAACATTCAGTACTTC. It translates to CASSLGGNIQYF.

This clone was counted a single time. The rearrangement uses TRBV2 and TRBJ2-1; TRBD1 matches at 8 bases. With 6 bases clipped from V and 5 bases from J, the junction kept 18 bases outside the gene matches. Germline V gene lookup returns CDR1 SNHLY and CDR2 FYNNEI. The CDR3 is made up of 18 amino acids. CDR3 DNA: TGTGCCAGCAGGTCGAACCCGTTCGGGGACAGGACTAACAATGAGCAGTTCTTC. Amino acid sequence: CASRSNPFGDRTNNEQFF.

This rearrangement joins TRBV6-4 to TRBJ2-3; 8 bases are shared with TRBD2. CDR1 is MRHNA, CDR2 SNTAGT, per germline. The CDR3 is 16 amino acids. With 0 bases clipped from V and 2 bases from J, the junction kept 4 bases outside the gene matches. CDR3 nucleotide sequence: TGTGCCAGCAGTGACTCGGTTAGCGGGGACACAGATACGCAGTATTTT. Amino acids: CASSDSVSGDTDTQYF.

The chain recombines TRBV19 with TRBJ2-1; 13 bases align to TRBD2. V trimming: 7 bases; J trimming: 8 bases; junction bases outside the gene matches: 5. Germline CDR1 reads LNHDA; CDR2 reads SQIVND (reference sequence). This CDR3 is 14 amino acids long. CDR3 sequence reads: CASKTSGRKDEQFF. The CDR3 DNA reads as TGTGCCAGTAAGACTAGCGGGAGGAAAGATGAGCAGTTCTTC.

The chain has TRBV28 and TRBJ2-2; tentatively, D is TRBD2 (6 bases). Trimming cost V 5 bases and J 1 base, with 11 bases left between them. There are 15 residues in the CDR3. Germline V gives CDR1 MDHEN, CDR2 SYDVKM. The CDR3 protein is CASSGLGGNTGELFF. CDR3 in DNA: TGTGCCAGCAGTGGTTTGGGGGGGAACACCGGGGAGCTGTTTTTT.

The V gene is TRBV29-1, the J gene TRBJ2-2; TRBD1 agrees at 8 bases. This CDR3 spans 18 amino acids. V was clipped by 0 bases and J by 3 bases; unmatched bases: 12. Germline CDR1 and CDR2: SQVTM and ANQGSEA. As DNA, the CDR3 is TGCAGCGTTGAAGAAAGAAGAAGCGGACAGGGCTACACCGGGGAGCTGTTTTTT. This sequence encodes CSVEERRSGQGYTGELFF.

The chain is built from TRBV7-9 and TRBJ2-5, with 8 bases identical to TRBD1. The CDR3 consists of 16 residues. Germline V gene sequence: CDR1 SEHNR, CDR2 FQNEAQ (reference sequence). Trimming at V came to 6 bases and at J to 5 bases, leaving 14 bases not matched to a gene. CDR3: CASRSVPQGAEETQYF. For the CDR3, the DNA is TGTGCCAGCAGGTCCGTCCCGCAGGGGGCAGAGGAGACCCAGTACTTC.

The J gene is TRBJ2-7, the V gene TRBV6-5; D might be TRBD2 (5 bases). The V gene lost 0 bases and the J gene lost 4 bases, with 13 bases spanning the gap. Looked up from germline, CDR1 is MNHEY and CDR2 is SVGAGI. The CDR3 consists of 15 residues. In DNA, the CDR3 is TGTGCCAGCAGTTACTCCCCTAGCTTTGGGTACGAGCAGTACTTC. Amino acid sequence: CASSYSPSFGYEQYF.

The chain joins TRBV5-6 to TRBJ2-3; D gene unclear. The CDR3 totals 14 residues. Between the trimmed V and J ends, which lost 4 bases and 1 base, there was a span of 10 bases. Looked up from germline, CDR1 is SGHDT and CDR2 is YYEEEE. The CDR3 nucleotides read TGTGCCAGCAGCAGAGTCCCCGGCACAGATACGCAGTATTTT. It specifies CASSRVPGTDTQYF.

The V gene is TRBV9, the J gene TRBJ2-1, with a weak D call TRBD1 (5 bases). Germline V CDR1 and CDR2: SGDLS, YYNGEE. The CDR3 consists of 15 residues. The V gene lost 2 bases and the J gene lost 7 bases, with 16 bases spanning the gap. The chain's CDR3 is CASSVGWGADNEQFF. The CDR3 nucleotides are TGTGCCAGCAGCGTCGGCTGGGGCGCGGATAATGAGCAGTTCTTC.

The chain recombines TRBV14 with TRBJ1-1, with 10 bases lining up with TRBD1. V gave up 5 bases and J gave up 2 bases; unmatched junction bases: 8. In germline, CDR1 is SGHDN, CDR2 FVKESK. This CDR3 has 16 residues. The CDR3 loop is CASSVTGGEVNTEAFF. The CDR3 DNA is TGTGCCAGCAGCGTGACAGGGGGCGAGGTAAACACTGAAGCTTTCTTT.

V and J are TRBV11-2 and TRBJ1-1, with 9 bases that match TRBD1. J was trimmed by 6 bases and V by 5 bases; bases with no gene match: 4. The length of the CDR3 is 13 residues. The germline CDR1 and CDR2 sequences are SGHAT and FQNNGV. CDR3 bases: TGTGCCAGCAGCCGGGACAGGGCGGCTGAAGCTTTCTTT. This sequence encodes CASSRDRAAEAFF. Together with reference TRBV11-2 and TRBJ1-1, the CDR3 gives the full variable domain: EAGVAQSPRYKIIEKRQSVAFWCNPISGHATLYWYQQILGQGPKLLIQFQNNGVVDDSQLPKDRFSAERLKGVDSTLKIQPAKLEDSAVYLCASSRDRAAEAFFGQGTRLTVV.

The chain joins TRBV28 to TRBJ1-1; TRBD1 is a possible D gene (6 bases). Looked up from germline, CDR1 is MDHEN and CDR2 is SYDVKM. Trimming pared 7 bases from V and 4 bases from J, leaving 19 bases between. The CDR3 runs 15 residues. The CDR3 DNA is TGTGCCAGCACCATGGGGGGGCCCCGAGGCACTGAAGCTTTCTTT. Encoded protein: CASTMGGPRGTEAFF.

This chain joins TRBV7-8 and TRBJ1-2; weak D call: TRBD1 (5 bases). V lost 1 base, J lost 8 bases, and 17 bases lay in between. The CDR3 spans 15 residues. The germline V gene has CDR1 SGHVS and CDR2 FQNEAQ. The CDR3 reads CASSLGPPRVGGYTF. The DNA for the CDR3 is TGTGCCAGCAGCTTAGGACCCCCCAGGGTAGGCGGCTACACCTTC.

The CDR3 nucleotides are TGTGCCAGCAGAAAGAGGCGCCCCGGGAGGCATGAGCAGTTCTTC. This sequence encodes CASRKRRPGRHEQFF. The chain carries TRBV6-5 and TRBJ2-1, with 7 bases aligning to TRBD2. After removal of 6 bases from V and 8 bases from J, the junction contained 13 bases not matched to a gene. This CDR3 contains 15 residues. Germline CDR1 and CDR2: MNHEY and SVGAGI.